The 3 T cell receptor beta chains given below trace back to one sample, sequenced in a study of blood T cell repertoires in COVID-19. The protocol was immunoSEQ multiplex PCR, while the TCRdb copy is restricted to in-frame clones and leaves out a portion. The sample has 85,000 to 90,000 clones, 80% to 90% seen once. Specimen: peripheral blood. These receptors came from a human donor in a cohort sampled during active COVID-19.

The chain couples TRBV7-2 to TRBJ2-3, with 9 bases matching TRBD1. Losses at the gene ends were 0 bases for V and 5 bases for J; bases not matched to a gene: 3. The length of the CDR3 is 15 residues. Germline V gene lookup returns CDR1 SGHTA and CDR2 FQGNSA. The CDR3, as DNA: TGTGCCAGCAGCTTAGCGGGACAGGGATTAGATACGCAGTATTTT. Its translation: CASSLAGQGLDTQYF.

The V call is TRBV19, the J call TRBJ2-2; tentative D call: TRBD2 (5 bases). The CDR3 length is 17 residues. V was trimmed by 9 bases and J by 4 bases, leaving 24 bases between them. Germline assignment: CDR1 LNHDA and CDR2 SQIVND (reference sequence). CDR3 amino acids: CASFRSPFLGGTGELFF. The CDR3 DNA is TGTGCCAGCTTTAGGTCCCCGTTCCTCGGAGGCACCGGGGAGCTGTTTTTT.

The chain combines TRBV27 with TRBJ2-3; weak D call: TRBD1 (5 bases). The CDR3 consists of 14 residues. The V gene lost 3 bases and the J gene lost 3 bases, with 10 bases spanning the gap. Germline CDR1 is MNHEY and CDR2 is SMNVEV (reference sequence). CDR3 amino acids: CASSFQGITDTQYF. CDR3 sequence (DNA): TGTGCCAGCAGTTTCCAGGGAATAACAGATACGCAGTATTTT.